This T cell receptor (beta chain) was obtained from a study of Ad26.COV2.S vaccination and SARS-CoV-2 variants. Across the whole study: In the study, Ad26.COV2.S was injected intramuscularly once, or twice 56 days apart. Study findings and constraints: After vaccination, reports described spike-specific CD8+ and CD4+ T cell responses as showing substantial breadth. Similar non-spike TCR breadth was observed in recipients of vaccine and of placebo.

As to this clone: Antigen: not known.

Treatment in this sample: some 20 received Ad26.COV2.S at low or high dose, single or two shots; a few received placebo; per-sample allocation not given. Collection of the samples took place on day 63 after the first injection of vaccine or placebo. Based in Boston, the donor was an adult of 18-55 years. The V end was cut by 7 bases, the J end by 0 bases, with 15 bases between. This CDR3 has 15 amino acids. The germline CDR1 and CDR2 sequences are MNHEY and SVGAGI. Produced via immunoSEQ multiplex PCR; TCRdb's table is partial and in-frame only. The data contain about 680,000 clones, around 90% of them seen just once; the ten biggest clones take up roughly 1.5%.

The material was peripheral blood, obtained in a trial of Ad26.COV2.S vaccine versus placebo. This TCR came from a person between 18 and 60 years old who received the Ad26.COV2.S COVID-19 vaccine or a placebo. J is TRBJ1-1 and V is TRBV6-5; D uncertain. The CDR3 region is CASTPGRVMNTEAFF. In DNA, the CDR3 is TGTGCCAGCACACCCGGGAGGGTTATGAACACTGAAGCTTTCTTT.